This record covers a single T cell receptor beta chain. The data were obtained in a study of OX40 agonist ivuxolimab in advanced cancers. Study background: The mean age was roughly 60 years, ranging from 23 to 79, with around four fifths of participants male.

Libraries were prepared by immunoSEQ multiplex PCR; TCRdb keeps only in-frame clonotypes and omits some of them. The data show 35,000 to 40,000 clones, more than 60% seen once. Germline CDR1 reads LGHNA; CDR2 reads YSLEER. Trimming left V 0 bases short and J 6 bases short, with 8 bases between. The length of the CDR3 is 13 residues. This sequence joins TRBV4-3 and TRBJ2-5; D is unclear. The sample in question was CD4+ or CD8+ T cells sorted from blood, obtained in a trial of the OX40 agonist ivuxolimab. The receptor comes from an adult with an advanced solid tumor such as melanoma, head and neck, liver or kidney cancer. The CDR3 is CASSQDHWQTQYF. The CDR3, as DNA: TGCGCCAGCAGCCAAGATCATTGGCAGACCCAGTACTTC.